This TCR beta chain appears in the sequencing data of a study (dated by TCRdb to between 2015 and 2016). The library was built by means of RT-PCR. The instrument given in TCRdb is Illumina MiSeq. The public sequencing data were trimmed at Q25 with fastp and processed into clonotypes with MiXCR by TCRdb, which kept only in-frame beta chains. Every CDR3 protein is listed once, alongside the most common genes and DNA of its rows. The sample records hundreds of thousands of distinct CDR3 sequences, over 12% of which are singletons. The ten top clones hold just over 3.5% of the sample. This clonotype was recorded a few times. Its antigen is still unknown. The record has no base qualities; no much larger clone is one base away. From its cysteine to its phenylalanine, the CDR3 spans 11 amino acids. Only the CDR3 portion is preserved as DNA: 33 bases, with reading frame beginning at the first base. V and J lose 7 bases and 14 bases, and a span of 15 bases separates them. From a lookup of the germline V gene, CDR1 and CDR2 are MNHEY and SVGAGI.

The rearrangement joined TRBV6-5 to TRBJ2-4; TRBD2 is possibly the D segment (7 matching bases). This TCR was sampled from a female donor in good health, serving as a healthy control. Sequencing input: memory CD4+ T cells from blood. The encoded CDR3 is CASKDRGGEYF. At the DNA level, the sequence is TGTGCCAGCAAAGATAGGGGGGGGGAGTACTTC.